The 10 T cell receptor beta chains below all came from one sample that was sequenced in a study of human T cells and chemical hapten exposure. The time point is: patch test 1, 2 weeks after DPC sensitization. Treatment given: therapeutic diphenylcyclopropenone sensitization with weekly scalp DPC. Each CDR3 protein gets one entry after TCRdb re-called the RACE reads with MiXCR. The top ten clones hold under 3% of a sample with about 380,000 distinct CDR3 sequences, more than 4.5% of them seen once. The material was whole blood, obtained in connection with sensitization to the hapten diphenylcyclopropenone (DPC). These receptors all stem from a woman in her fifties or sixties with alopecia areata. Some clones in this sample may be carry-over from other donors' samples.

The V call is TRBV9, the J call TRBJ2-3, with D tentatively TRBD1 (6 bases). The CDR3 has 15 amino acids. The germline gives CDR1 SGDLS, CDR2 YYNGEE. Between the trimmed V and J ends, which lost 5 bases and 0 bases, there was a span of 13 bases. Written as DNA, the CDR3 is TGTGCCAGCAGTCTTACAGGGTTTAGCACAGATACGCAGTATTTT. Translated, it gives CASSLTGFSTDTQYF.

The rearrangement joins TRBV19 to TRBJ1-2, with D hard to call. Trimming pared 10 bases from V and 1 base from J, leaving 13 bases between. This CDR3 contains 13 residues. CDR1 is LNHDA, CDR2 SQIVND, per germline (reference sequence). CDR3 residues: CATEDGLNYGYTF. In DNA, the CDR3 is TGTGCCACCGAGGACGGACTTAACTATGGCTACACCTTC.

This clonotype was seen ten or more times. The gene calls are TRBV28 and TRBJ2-1; D might be TRBD2 (5 bases). Germline V gives CDR1 MDHEN, CDR2 SYDVKM. Trimming left V 6 bases short and J 0 bases short, with 12 bases between. The CDR3 runs to 15 residues. The CDR3 loop reads CASRLSGSSYNEQFF. The CDR3 region has the DNA TGTGCCAGCAGGCTGAGCGGTAGCTCCTACAATGAGCAGTTCTTC.

This clonotype was counted ten times or more. This chain joins TRBV4-2 and TRBJ2-3; TRBD2 agrees at 13 bases. V gave up 4 bases and J gave up 2 bases; unmatched junction bases: 6. Germline CDR1 LGHNA, CDR2 YNFKEQ. This CDR3 is 17 amino acids long. The CDR3 coding sequence is TGTGCCAGCAGCCGACCGGGACTAGCGGGGCCCACAGATACGCAGTATTTT. Protein product: CASSRPGLAGPTDTQYF.

This clonotype was seen more than once but under ten times. The rearrangement links TRBV28 to TRBJ2-2; TRBD2 agrees at 12 bases. Germline values: CDR1 MDHEN, CDR2 SYDVKM. The V and J ends lost 2 bases and 4 bases, in that order; junction bases with no gene match: 11. The CDR3 covers 19 residues. For the CDR3, the DNA is TGTGCCAGCAGTTTAGCCTCCTCGACTAGCGGGAGAGTCACCGGGGAGCTGTTTTTT. Its translation is CASSLASSTSGRVTGELFF.

This clonotype was seen many times. This chain links TRBV29-1 with TRBJ1-1; 7 bases line up with TRBD1. The V and J ends lost 4 bases and 11 bases, in that order; junction bases with no gene match: 7. The germline CDR1 and CDR2 sequences are SQVTM and ANQGSEA. The CDR3 is 11 residues long. The CDR3 DNA sequence: TGCAGCGTTGTGTTGGACAGGATCGCTTTCTTT. Protein product: CSVVLDRIAFF.

This clonotype has at least ten counts. The chain's CDR3 is CASSLEGHHYSNQPQHF. CDR3 DNA sequence: TGTGCCAGCAGTTTAGAAGGGCATCATTATAGCAATCAGCCCCAGCATTTT. The chain carries TRBV12-3 or TRBV12-4 and TRBJ1-5, with D unclear. V was cut by 1 base and J by 0 bases, with 13 bases left in between. This CDR3 has 17 residues.

V gene TRBV12-3 or TRBV12-4 combines with J gene TRBJ2-6; 7 bases line up with TRBD2. The CDR3 covers 13 residues. V gave up 3 bases and J gave up 15 bases; unmatched junction bases: 8. The CDR3 here is CASSLGGSVDLTF. The CDR3 DNA reads TGTGCCAGCAGTTTGGGCGGGAGCGTTGACCTGACTTTC.

This clonotype appeared a few times. This chain links TRBV2 with TRBJ1-1; the D gene is possibly TRBD1 (6 bases). Germline V gene sequence: CDR1 SNHLY, CDR2 FYNNEI. The CDR3 is 16 amino acids. V gave up 4 bases and J gave up 4 bases, with 19 bases separating them. Here the CDR3 DNA reads TGTGCCAGCAGTGTAACCGCACAGGGAGTGGGCACTGAAGCTTTCTTT. Protein sequence: CASSVTAQGVGTEAFF.

This clonotype came up a few times. The chain is built from TRBV12-3 or TRBV12-4 and TRBJ2-1, with D unclear. The germline V and J ends were trimmed by 5 bases and 0 bases, with 14 bases remaining between them. There are 16 residues in the CDR3. The DNA of the CDR3 is TGTGCCAGCAGTCCGGACGGTGCAAGCTCCTACAATGAGCAGTTCTTC. Residues: CASSPDGASSYNEQFF.